These T cell receptor beta chains were read from a single sample in a study of T-cell reconstitution after alpha-beta-depleted transplantation in children. One entry per CDR3 protein, called by TCRdb with MiXCR from the PCR reads. The sample carries 60,000 or so distinct CDR3 sequences, 40% to 45% recorded once. Source: PBMCs, mostly from graft donor cells, taken 360 days after TCRalphabeta/CD19-depleted stem cell transplant. The receptor set was obtained from a male patient aged 5 to 17 who had a stem cell transplant for acute lymphoblastic leukemia, so the T cells may come from the graft donor. The CDR3 runs from the conserved cysteine through the conserved F or W. Each record gives: J gene, clone size, V gene, D gene, CDR3 protein, CDR3 DNA. The D gene is left open where the match is weak. Clone size appears in some rows only: once, few, many, or a class for an expanded clone.

>TRBJ2-3|NA|TRBV29-1|TRBD1
CSVVYPGQYTDTQYF
TGCAGCGTAGTATATCCGGGACAGTACACAGATACGCAGTATTTT
>TRBJ2-7|NA|TRBV7-9|NA
CASTIIGGARNEQYF
TGTGCCAGCACCATCATCGGGGGAGCTCGCAACGAGCAGTACTTC
>TRBJ2-5|NA|TRBV29-1|TRBD2
CSVVRSGLAGRETQYF
TGCAGCGTTGTAAGAAGCGGTCTAGCGGGTCGAGAGACCCAGTACTTC
>TRBJ2-3|NA|TRBV27|NA
CASSLHSTDTQYF
TGTGCCAGCAGTTTACATAGCACAGATACGCAGTATTTT
>TRBJ1-1|NA|TRBV2|NA
CASSPGQLNTEAFF
TGTGCCAGCAGCCCGGGACAACTGAACACTGAAGCTTTCTTT
>TRBJ2-3|NA|TRBV7-2|NA
CASSRRDTQYF
TGTGCCAGCAGCCGCCGGGATACGCAGTATTTT
>TRBJ2-7|few|TRBV29-1|NA
CSVSGAYEQYF
TGCAGCGTGTCAGGAGCCTACGAGCAGTACTTC
>TRBJ2-1|few|TRBV12-3/TRBV12-4|NA
CASSPPQGRPEQFF
TGTGCCAGCAGTCCACCACAGGGCCGTCCTGAGCAGTTCTTC
>TRBJ1-3|NA|TRBV12-3/TRBV12-4|NA
CASSRRGDGNTIYF
TGTGCCAGCAGTCGCAGAGGGGATGGAAACACCATATATTTT
>TRBJ1-4|NA|TRBV11-2|TRBD1
CASSLSDRGYEKLFF
TGTGCCAGCAGCCTATCGGACAGGGGGTATGAAAAACTGTTTTTT
>TRBJ2-4|NA|TRBV29-1|NA
CSVEEELAKNIQYF
TGCAGCGTTGAAGAAGAATTAGCCAAAAACATTCAGTACTTC
>TRBJ1-2|NA|TRBV12-3/TRBV12-4|NA
CASSLRGAVNYGYTF
TGTGCCAGCAGTTTAAGAGGGGCTGTTAACTATGGCTACACCTTC
>TRBJ2-1|few|TRBV7-9|NA
CASSSKAYNEQFF
TGTGCCAGCAGCTCGAAAGCCTACAATGAGCAGTTCTTC
>TRBJ2-2|NA|TRBV6-5|TRBD1
CASSSPGGANTGELFF
TGTGCCAGCAGTTCCCCAGGGGGCGCGAACACCGGGGAGCTGTTTTTT
>TRBJ1-4|NA|TRBV10-3|NA
CAISESGSEKLFF
TGTGCCATCAGTGAGTCGGGAAGTGAAAAACTGTTTTTT
>TRBJ2-3|NA|TRBV18|TRBD2
CASSPDQRGSTDTQYF
TGTGCCAGCTCACCAGATCAGCGGGGGAGCACAGATACGCAGTATTTT
>TRBJ2-5|NA|TRBV27|NA
CATTQETQYF
TGTGCCACCACCCAAGAGACCCAGTACTTC
>TRBJ2-3|NA|TRBV29-1|NA
CSVEGLSTDTQYF
TGCAGCGTTGAAGGGCTTAGCACAGATACGCAGTATTTT
>TRBJ2-6|NA|TRBV12-3/TRBV12-4|TRBD2
CASRRLAGTGANVLTF
TGTGCCAGCAGACGGCTAGCGGGAACTGGGGCCAACGTCCTGACTTTC
>TRBJ2-4|NA|TRBV3-1|NA
CASSPPGVAKNIQYF
TGTGCCAGCAGCCCCCCCGGGGTAGCCAAAAACATTCAGTACTTC
>TRBJ2-2|NA|TRBV7-2|TRBD2
CASSLASGEYTGELFF
TGTGCCAGCAGCTTGGCTAGCGGGGAGTACACCGGGGAGCTGTTTTTT
>TRBJ2-7|few|TRBV7-3|TRBD2
CASSSQRGGVHEQYF
TGTGCCAGCAGCTCCCAGCGGGGGGGAGTCCACGAGCAGTACTTC
>TRBJ2-7|NA|TRBV20-1|NA
CSAWTARSSYEQYF
TGCAGTGCGTGGACAGCCCGAAGCTCCTACGAGCAGTACTTC
>TRBJ2-7|NA|TRBV7-9|TRBD2
CASSPVGRESYEQYF
TGTGCCAGCAGCCCGGTTGGGAGGGAATCCTACGAGCAGTACTTC
>TRBJ2-7|NA|TRBV29-1|NA
CSVEKGSPSYEQYF
TGCAGCGTTGAAAAAGGTTCTCCTTCCTACGAGCAGTACTTC
>TRBJ1-2|few|TRBV20-1|NA
CSARAWGENYGYTF
TGCAGTGCTAGAGCTTGGGGGGAAAACTATGGCTACACCTTC
>TRBJ2-3|few|TRBV28|TRBD2
CASTPYLGTGTSGYTQYF
TGTGCCAGCACCCCCTACCTCGGGACAGGGACTAGCGGTTATACGCAGTATTTT
>TRBJ2-2|NA|TRBV20-1|NA
CSASRLVNTGELFF
TGCAGTGCTAGTAGGCTAGTAAACACCGGGGAGCTGTTTTTT
>TRBJ2-7|NA|TRBV20-1|TRBD2
CSARVRGRIPYEQYF
TGCAGTGCTAGAGTCCGCGGGAGGATCCCTTACGAGCAGTACTTC
>TRBJ1-6|NA|TRBV7-2|NA
CASSPGTTREGSLHF
TGTGCCAGCAGCCCCGGGACAACTAGGGAAGGATCCCTCCACTTT
>TRBJ2-7|NA|TRBV29-1|NA
CSVLRHPYEQYF
TGCAGCGTCCTCCGACATCCCTACGAGCAGTACTTC
>TRBJ2-5|NA|TRBV4-3|NA
CASSPERGGATQTQYF
TGCGCCAGCAGCCCTGAAAGGGGCGGGGCCACACAGACCCAGTACTTC
>TRBJ2-7|NA|TRBV5-6|NA
CASTSGSYEQYF
TGTGCCAGCACGTCAGGATCGTACGAGCAGTACTTC
>TRBJ2-4|few|TRBV9|TRBD2
CASGRGGTKNIQYF
TGTGCCAGCGGTCGGGGGGGGACCAAAAACATTCAGTACTTC
>TRBJ2-1|NA|TRBV29-1|NA
CSAFGLRTEQFF
TGCAGCGCCTTCGGACTCCGAACCGAGCAGTTCTTC
>TRBJ2-7|NA|TRBV7-2|TRBD2
CASSSELAGGPVEQYF
TGTGCCAGCAGCTCGGAACTAGCGGGAGGACCGGTCGAGCAGTACTTC
>TRBJ2-3|once|TRBV11-1|NA
CASSRRGRSWDATDTQYF
TGTGCCAGCAGCCGACGGGGGAGATCTTGGGACGCCACAGATACGCAGTATTTT
>TRBJ1-5|NA|TRBV18|NA
CASSPWGGTSNQPQHF
TGTGCCAGCTCACCATGGGGAGGGACTAGCAATCAGCCCCAGCATTTT
>TRBJ2-1|NA|TRBV5-1|TRBD2
CASSLEGGGAHEQFF
TGCGCCAGCAGCTTGGAGGGCGGGGGGGCGCATGAGCAGTTCTTC
>TRBJ2-3|few|TRBV9|TRBD2
CASSVATGTSARTDTQYF
TGTGCCAGCAGCGTAGCTACTGGGACTAGCGCCCGCACAGATACGCAGTATTTT
>TRBJ1-4|NA|TRBV29-1|NA
CSVHRPSTNEKLFF
TGCAGCGTTCACCGCCCGTCAACTAATGAAAAACTGTTTTTT
>TRBJ2-1|NA|TRBV28|NA
CASSSSTDLRNRFF
TGTGCCAGCAGTTCCTCCACCGACTTACGAAACCGGTTCTTC
>TRBJ2-2|NA|TRBV7-3|TRBD2
CASSGGGDTGELFF
TGTGCCAGCAGCGGCGGGGGGGACACCGGGGAGCTGTTTTTT
>TRBJ2-1|many|TRBV15|NA
CATSRDWGTRNNEQFF
TGTGCCACCAGCAGAGATTGGGGAACGAGGAACAATGAGCAGTTCTTC
>TRBJ1-5|NA|TRBV27|TRBD1
CASSPDRGRGNQPQHF
TGTGCCAGCAGTCCCGACAGGGGTAGGGGCAATCAGCCCCAGCATTTT
>TRBJ2-7|NA|TRBV5-1|TRBD1
CASSSDRVDEQYF
TGCGCCAGCAGCTCCGACAGGGTTGACGAGCAGTACTTC
>TRBJ2-1|NA|TRBV5-1|TRBD2
CASSHATSGRLGEQFF
TGCGCCAGCAGCCACGCGACTAGCGGGAGGTTGGGTGAGCAGTTCTTC
>TRBJ1-1|NA|TRBV12-3/TRBV12-4|NA
CASSLGTKAFF
TGTGCCAGCAGTTTAGGAACAAAAGCTTTCTTT
>TRBJ2-7|few|TRBV29-1|NA
CSVEGDESYEQYF
TGCAGCGTTGAGGGCGACGAGTCCTACGAGCAGTACTTC
>TRBJ2-3|many|TRBV5-1|NA
CASSLEGRSTDTQYF
TGCGCCAGCAGCTTGGAAGGCAGGAGCACAGATACGCAGTATTTT
>TRBJ2-5|NA|TRBV7-9|NA
CASSNRQAQETQYF
TGTGCCAGCAGCAACAGACAGGCGCAGGAGACCCAGTACTTC
>TRBJ2-3|few|TRBV20-1|TRBD2
CSALRLAGTQYF
TGCAGTGCCCTCCGCCTAGCGGGTACGCAGTATTTT
>TRBJ2-2|NA|TRBV6-1|TRBD1
CASRHKGASTGELFF
TGTGCCAGCAGACACAAGGGGGCGAGCACCGGGGAGCTGTTTTTT
>TRBJ2-5|NA|TRBV7-2|NA
CASSVGGLDETQYF
TGTGCCAGCAGCGTGGGGGGGCTGGATGAGACCCAGTACTTC